These 8 T cell receptor beta chains were all obtained from the same sample, sequenced in a study of blood T cell repertoires in COVID-19. Sequencing was performed with immunoSEQ multiplex PCR; in TCRdb, only in-frame clones are kept and a portion is missing. Among about 160,000 clones, approximately 86% were seen once, and the ten largest hold 3% to 4%. The sequenced material came from peripheral blood. All receptors come from an older man with acute or convalescent COVID-19.

The V call is TRBV19, the J call TRBJ1-1; 8 bases line up with TRBD1. The CDR3 consists of 16 residues. Germline-derived CDR1 and CDR2 are LNHDA and SQIVND (reference sequence). J gave up 6 bases and V 6 bases, and 15 bases lay outside the gene matches. CDR3: CASSFLYRTGTPEAFF. The CDR3 coding sequence is TGTGCCAGTAGCTTTCTCTATCGGACAGGGACCCCTGAAGCTTTCTTT.

CDR3 protein: CASSYTQGTSPLHF. Written as DNA, the CDR3 is TGTGCCAGCAGTTACACTCAGGGTACTTCACCCCTCCACTTT. The V call is TRBV6-6, the J call TRBJ1-6; D is perhaps TRBD1 (5 bases). Per the germline V gene, CDR1 is MNHNY and CDR2 is SVGAGI (reference sequence). V lost 2 bases to trimming and J lost 9 bases, with 11 bases between them. The CDR3 has 14 residues.

The chain uses TRBV4-2 and TRBJ2-2; 7 bases map to TRBD2. Trimming removed 1 base from V and 1 base from J; junction bases left unmatched: 3. The CDR3 runs 16 residues. Germline loops: CDR1 LGHNA, CDR2 YNFKEQ. CDR3 residues: CASSQGTRGNTGELFF. The CDR3 bases are TGTGCCAGCAGCCAAGGGACTAGGGGGAACACCGGGGAGCTGTTTTTT.

This chain uses TRBV4-2 with TRBJ2-7; 13 bases agree with TRBD2. The CDR3 contains 18 residues. The V segment lost 3 bases and the J segment 0 bases; nucleotides outside the gene matches: 8. Germline loops: CDR1 LGHNA, CDR2 YNFKEQ. The CDR3 here is CASSQAGTSGASSYEQYF. The CDR3 coding sequence is TGTGCCAGCAGCCAGGCCGGGACTAGCGGGGCCAGCTCCTACGAGCAGTACTTC.

The chain couples TRBV6-6 to TRBJ2-3, with D maybe TRBD1 (5 bases). CDR3 length equals 13 residues. Between the trimmed V and J ends, which lost 5 bases and 3 bases, there was a span of 9 bases. Looked up from germline, CDR1 is MNHNY and CDR2 is SVGAGI (reference sequence). CDR3 DNA: TGTGCCAGCAGTAGCCCAGGGACAGATACGCAGTATTTT. Amino acids: CASSSPGTDTQYF.

The chain has TRBV7-2 and TRBJ1-6; 9 nucleotides agree with TRBD1. The germline CDR1 and CDR2 sequences are SGHTA and FQGNSA. The CDR3 contains 15 residues. Trimming cost V 5 bases and J 11 bases; bases outside gene matches: 10. The CDR3 nucleotides read TGTGCCAGCAGCCCCCGGGACAGGGATGTTACACCCCTCCACTTT. This sequence encodes CASSPRDRDVTPLHF.

The chain employs TRBV19 and TRBJ2-7, with 8 nucleotides matching TRBD1. CDR3 length equals 15 residues. J lost 4 bases, V lost 3 bases, and 8 bases had no gene match. Looked up from germline, CDR1 is LNHDA and CDR2 is SQIVND (reference sequence). CDR3 amino acids: CASSIRRRDRYEQYF. The CDR3 DNA reads TGTGCCAGTAGTATTAGGAGGCGGGACAGGTACGAGCAGTACTTC.

The rearrangement links TRBV18 to TRBJ2-1; D possibly corresponds to TRBD2 (6 bases). Germline CDR1 and CDR2: KGHSH and LQKENI. Trimming took off 3 bases at V and 0 bases at J, with 15 bases between the two ends. The CDR3 is made up of 17 amino acids. Here the CDR3 reads CASSPTSYGNSYNEQFF. The CDR3 region has the DNA TGTGCCAGCTCACCCACTAGCTACGGGAACTCCTACAATGAGCAGTTCTTC.